Listed below are T cell receptor beta chains from one sample, sequenced in a study of post-analysis software for immune sequencing data. A single record per CDR3 protein comes from TCRdb applying MiXCR to the PCR reads. The table lists hundreds of thousands of distinct CDR3 sequences, 25% to 30% of them singletons. The sample was blood. All receptors derive from a girl aged 5-17 years with multiple sclerosis. Each CDR3 is given with its conserved first and last residue. The order of the fields is J gene, V gene, clone size, D gene, CDR3 protein, CDR3 DNA. A D gene is named only where the DNA matches it firmly. Size values are once, few and many counts, or a class for expanded clones, and some rows have none.

j_call: TRBJ2-7; v_call: TRBV6-5; clone_size: -; d_call: -; cdr3_aa: CASSYGLGGALGNEQYF; cdr3_nt: TGTGCCAGCAGTTACGGTCTTGGCGGAGCCTTGGGCAATGAGCAGTACTTC
j_call: TRBJ1-5; v_call: TRBV28; clone_size: few; d_call: -; cdr3_aa: CASSFINDQPQHF; cdr3_nt: TGTGCCAGCAGTTTCATTAATGATCAGCCCCAGCATTTT
j_call: TRBJ1-5; v_call: TRBV28; clone_size: -; d_call: -; cdr3_aa: CASSLGREGGNQPQHF; cdr3_nt: TGTGCCAGCAGTTTAGGCCGGGAGGGTGGCAATCAGCCCCAGCATTTT
j_call: TRBJ2-1; v_call: TRBV3-1; clone_size: -; d_call: -; cdr3_aa: CASSQRRAYEQFF; cdr3_nt: TGTGCCAGCAGCCAACGGAGAGCCTATGAGCAGTTCTTC
j_call: TRBJ1-2; v_call: TRBV12-3/TRBV12-4; clone_size: -; d_call: TRBD1; cdr3_aa: CASSLTGEATF; cdr3_nt: TGTGCCAGCAGCTTAACAGGGGAAGCCACCTTC
j_call: TRBJ2-5; v_call: TRBV3-1; clone_size: -; d_call: TRBD2; cdr3_aa: CASSQEVTSGSSETQYF; cdr3_nt: TGTGCCAGCAGCCAAGAGGTCACTAGCGGGAGTTCAGAGACCCAGTACTTC
j_call: TRBJ2-5; v_call: TRBV29-1; clone_size: -; d_call: TRBD2; cdr3_aa: CSAQLAGEETQYF; cdr3_nt: TGCAGCGCCCAACTAGCGGGGGAGGAGACCCAGTACTTC
j_call: TRBJ1-1; v_call: TRBV20-1; clone_size: -; d_call: -; cdr3_aa: CSAYQGVNTEAFF; cdr3_nt: TGCAGTGCTTATCAGGGAGTGAACACTGAAGCTTTCTTT
j_call: TRBJ2-7; v_call: TRBV20-1; clone_size: -; d_call: TRBD1; cdr3_aa: CSARTAGGRHEQYF; cdr3_nt: TGCAGTGCTAGAACGGCAGGGGGTAGGCACGAGCAGTACTTC
j_call: TRBJ2-7; v_call: TRBV20-1; clone_size: few; d_call: -; cdr3_aa: CSARNRLDANEQYF; cdr3_nt: TGCAGTGCTAGGAATCGTCTAGACGCCAACGAGCAGTACTTC
j_call: TRBJ2-1; v_call: TRBV2; clone_size: few; d_call: TRBD2; cdr3_aa: CASGLAGGHEQFF; cdr3_nt: TGTGCCAGCGGACTAGCGGGAGGACATGAGCAGTTCTTC
j_call: TRBJ2-4; v_call: TRBV12-3/TRBV12-4; clone_size: few; d_call: -; cdr3_aa: CASSTRGANIQYF; cdr3_nt: TGTGCCAGCAGCACGCGCGGGGCAAACATTCAGTACTTC
j_call: TRBJ2-5; v_call: TRBV4-2; clone_size: few; d_call: TRBD1; cdr3_aa: CASSQVSGTGDVIQETQYF; cdr3_nt: TGTGCCAGCAGCCAAGTCTCAGGGACAGGGGATGTTATCCAAGAGACCCAGTACTTC